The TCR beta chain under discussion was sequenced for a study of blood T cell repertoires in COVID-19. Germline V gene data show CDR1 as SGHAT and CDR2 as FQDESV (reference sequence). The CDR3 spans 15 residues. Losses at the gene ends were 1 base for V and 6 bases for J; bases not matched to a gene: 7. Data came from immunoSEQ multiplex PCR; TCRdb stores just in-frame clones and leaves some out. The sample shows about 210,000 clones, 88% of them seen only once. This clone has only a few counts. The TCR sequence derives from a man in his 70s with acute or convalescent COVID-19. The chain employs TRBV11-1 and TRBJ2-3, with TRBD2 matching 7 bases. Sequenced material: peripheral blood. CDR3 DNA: TGTGCCAGCAGCTTAGGATTTGCGGGAGCGGATACGCAGTATTTT. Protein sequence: CASSLGFAGADTQYF.